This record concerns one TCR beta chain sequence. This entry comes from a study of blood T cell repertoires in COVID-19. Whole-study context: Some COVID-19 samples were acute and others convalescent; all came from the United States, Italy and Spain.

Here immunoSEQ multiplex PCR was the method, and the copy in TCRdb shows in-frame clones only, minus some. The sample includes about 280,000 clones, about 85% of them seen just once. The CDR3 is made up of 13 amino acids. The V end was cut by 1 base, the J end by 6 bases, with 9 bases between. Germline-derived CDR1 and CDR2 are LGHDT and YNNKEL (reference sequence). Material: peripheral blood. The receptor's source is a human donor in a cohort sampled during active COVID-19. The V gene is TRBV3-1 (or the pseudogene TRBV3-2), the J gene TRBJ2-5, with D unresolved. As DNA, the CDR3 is TGTGCCAGCAGCCAAGTTCTAAGTCAGACCCAGTACTTC. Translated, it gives CASSQVLSQTQYF.